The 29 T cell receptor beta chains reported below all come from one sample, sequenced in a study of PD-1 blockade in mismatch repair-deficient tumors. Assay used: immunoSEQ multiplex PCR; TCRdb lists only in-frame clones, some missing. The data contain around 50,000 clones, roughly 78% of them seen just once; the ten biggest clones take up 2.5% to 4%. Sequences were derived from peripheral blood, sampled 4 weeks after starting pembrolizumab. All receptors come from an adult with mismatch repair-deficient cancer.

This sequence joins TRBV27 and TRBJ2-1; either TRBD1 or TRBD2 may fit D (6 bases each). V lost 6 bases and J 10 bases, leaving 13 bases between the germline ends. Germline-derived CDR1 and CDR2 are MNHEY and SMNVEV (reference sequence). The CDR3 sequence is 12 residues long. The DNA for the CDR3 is TGTGCCAGCAGCACGGTAGGGGGGGAGCAGTTCTTC. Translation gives CASSTVGGEQFF.

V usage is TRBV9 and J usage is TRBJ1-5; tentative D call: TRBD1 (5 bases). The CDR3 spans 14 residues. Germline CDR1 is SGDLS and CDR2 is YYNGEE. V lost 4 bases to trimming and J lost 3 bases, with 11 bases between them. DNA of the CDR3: TGTGCCAGCAGCCCCGCAGGGAACAATCAGCCCCAGCATTTT. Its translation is CASSPAGNNQPQHF.

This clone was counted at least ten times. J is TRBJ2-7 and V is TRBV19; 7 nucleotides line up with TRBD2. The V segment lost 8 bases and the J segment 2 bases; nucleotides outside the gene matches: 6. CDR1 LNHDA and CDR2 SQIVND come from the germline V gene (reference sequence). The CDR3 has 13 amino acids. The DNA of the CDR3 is TGTGCCAGTTCAACTAGCGCACCCTACGAGCAGTACTTC. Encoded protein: CASSTSAPYEQYF.

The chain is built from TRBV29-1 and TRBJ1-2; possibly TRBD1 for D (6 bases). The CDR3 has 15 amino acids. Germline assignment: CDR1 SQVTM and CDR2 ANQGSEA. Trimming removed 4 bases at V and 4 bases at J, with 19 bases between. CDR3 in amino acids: CSVGIGQGIVYGYTF. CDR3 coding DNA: TGCAGCGTTGGGATCGGGCAGGGGATTGTCTATGGCTACACCTTC.

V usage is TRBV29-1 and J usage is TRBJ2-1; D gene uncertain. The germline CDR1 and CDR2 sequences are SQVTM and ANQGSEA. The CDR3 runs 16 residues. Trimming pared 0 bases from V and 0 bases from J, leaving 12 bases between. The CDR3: CSVEDPERNSYNEQFF. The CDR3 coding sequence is TGCAGCGTTGAAGATCCCGAGCGTAACTCCTACAATGAGCAGTTCTTC.

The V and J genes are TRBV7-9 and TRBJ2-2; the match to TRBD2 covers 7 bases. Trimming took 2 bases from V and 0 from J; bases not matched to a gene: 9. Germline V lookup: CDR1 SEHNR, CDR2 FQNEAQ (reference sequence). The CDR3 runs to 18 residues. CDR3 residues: CASSLFRLADSNTGELFF. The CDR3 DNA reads TGTGCCAGCAGCTTATTTAGGCTAGCGGATTCGAACACCGGGGAGCTGTTTTTT.

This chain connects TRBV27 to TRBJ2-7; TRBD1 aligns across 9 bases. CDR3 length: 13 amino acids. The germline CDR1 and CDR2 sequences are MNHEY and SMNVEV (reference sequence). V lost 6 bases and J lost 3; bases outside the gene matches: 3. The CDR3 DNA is TGTGCCAGCAGGACAGGGGGACGCTACGAGCAGTACTTC. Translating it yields CASRTGGRYEQYF.

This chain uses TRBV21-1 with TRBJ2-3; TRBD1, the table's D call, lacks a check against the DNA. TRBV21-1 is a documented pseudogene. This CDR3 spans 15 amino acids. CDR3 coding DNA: TGTGCCAGCAGCAAACACGACAGTTCTACAGATACGCAGTATTTT. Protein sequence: CASSKHDSSTDTQYF.

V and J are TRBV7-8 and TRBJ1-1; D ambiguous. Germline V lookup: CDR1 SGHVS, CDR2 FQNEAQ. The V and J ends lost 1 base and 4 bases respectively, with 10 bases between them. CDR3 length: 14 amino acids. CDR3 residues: CASSLVTVGTEAFF. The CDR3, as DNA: TGTGCCAGCAGCTTAGTTACAGTCGGCACTGAAGCTTTCTTT.

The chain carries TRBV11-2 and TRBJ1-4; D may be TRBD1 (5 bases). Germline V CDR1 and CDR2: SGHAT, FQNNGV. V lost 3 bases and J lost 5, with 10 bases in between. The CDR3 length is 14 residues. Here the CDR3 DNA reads TGTGCCAGCAGCTTTCAGGGCCCGAATGAAAAACTGTTTTTT. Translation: CASSFQGPNEKLFF.

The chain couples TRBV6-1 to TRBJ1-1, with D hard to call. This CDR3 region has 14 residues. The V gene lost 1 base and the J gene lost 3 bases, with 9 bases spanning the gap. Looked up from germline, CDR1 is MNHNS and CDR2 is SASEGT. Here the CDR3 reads CASSEDMVDTEAFF. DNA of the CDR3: TGTGCCAGCAGTGAAGATATGGTTGACACTGAAGCTTTCTTT.

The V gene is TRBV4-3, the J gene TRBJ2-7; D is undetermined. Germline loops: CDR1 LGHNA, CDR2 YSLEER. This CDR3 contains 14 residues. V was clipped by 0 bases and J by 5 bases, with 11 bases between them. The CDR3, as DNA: TGCGCCAGCAGCCAAGATCCCTCTAACCACGAGCAGTACTTC. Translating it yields CASSQDPSNHEQYF.

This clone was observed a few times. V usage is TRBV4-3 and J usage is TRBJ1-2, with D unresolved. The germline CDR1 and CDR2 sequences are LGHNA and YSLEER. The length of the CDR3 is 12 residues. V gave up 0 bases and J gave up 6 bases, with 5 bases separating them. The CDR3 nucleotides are TGCGCCAGCAGCCAAGACAGGAATGGCTACACCTTC. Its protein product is CASSQDRNGYTF.

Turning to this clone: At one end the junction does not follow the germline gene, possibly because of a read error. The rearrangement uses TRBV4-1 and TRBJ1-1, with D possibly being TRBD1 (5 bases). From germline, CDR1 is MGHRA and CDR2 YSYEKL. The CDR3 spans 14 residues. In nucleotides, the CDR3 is TGCGCCACCAGCCAAGGACTCCTAGGGACCGAAGCTTTCTTT. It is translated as CATSQGLLGTEAFF.

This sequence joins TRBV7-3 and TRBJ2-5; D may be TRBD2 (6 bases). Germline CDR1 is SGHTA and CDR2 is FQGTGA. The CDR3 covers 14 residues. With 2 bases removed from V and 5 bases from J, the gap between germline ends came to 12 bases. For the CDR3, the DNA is TGTGCCAGCAGCTTATATGGCGGGATGGAGACCCAGTACTTC. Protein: CASSLYGGMETQYF.

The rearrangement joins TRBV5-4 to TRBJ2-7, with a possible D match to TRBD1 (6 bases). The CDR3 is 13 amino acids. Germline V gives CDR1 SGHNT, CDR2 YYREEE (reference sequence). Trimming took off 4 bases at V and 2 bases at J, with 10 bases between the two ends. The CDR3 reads CASSHRDTYEQYF. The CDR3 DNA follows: TGTGCCAGCAGCCACAGGGACACCTACGAGCAGTACTTC.

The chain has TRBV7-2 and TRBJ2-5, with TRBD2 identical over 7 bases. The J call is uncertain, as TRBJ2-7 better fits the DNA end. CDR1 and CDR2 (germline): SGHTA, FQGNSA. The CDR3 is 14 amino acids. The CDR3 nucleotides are TGTGCCAGCAGCTCGGCTAGCGGTACCTACGAGCAGTACTTC. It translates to CASSSASGTYEQYF.

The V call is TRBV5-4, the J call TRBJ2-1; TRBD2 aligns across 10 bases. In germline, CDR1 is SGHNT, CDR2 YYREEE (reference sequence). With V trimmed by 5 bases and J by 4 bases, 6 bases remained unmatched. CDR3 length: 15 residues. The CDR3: CASRLLAGTYNEQFF. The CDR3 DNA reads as TGTGCCAGCAGACTACTAGCGGGGACATACAATGAGCAGTTCTTC.

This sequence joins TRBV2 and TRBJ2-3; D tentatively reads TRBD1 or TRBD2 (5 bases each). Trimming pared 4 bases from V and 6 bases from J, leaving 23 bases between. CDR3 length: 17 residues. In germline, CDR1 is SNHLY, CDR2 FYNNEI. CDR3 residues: CASSVAALGTLVDTQYF. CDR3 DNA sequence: TGTGCCAGCAGTGTTGCAGCGTTAGGGACCCTTGTGGATACGCAGTATTTT.

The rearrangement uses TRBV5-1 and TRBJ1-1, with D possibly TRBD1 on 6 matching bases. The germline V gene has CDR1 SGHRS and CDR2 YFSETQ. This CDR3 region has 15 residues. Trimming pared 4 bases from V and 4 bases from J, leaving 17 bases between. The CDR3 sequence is CASSTWLGGPTEAFF. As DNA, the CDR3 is TGCGCCAGCAGCACCTGGTTGGGGGGCCCCACTGAAGCTTTCTTT.

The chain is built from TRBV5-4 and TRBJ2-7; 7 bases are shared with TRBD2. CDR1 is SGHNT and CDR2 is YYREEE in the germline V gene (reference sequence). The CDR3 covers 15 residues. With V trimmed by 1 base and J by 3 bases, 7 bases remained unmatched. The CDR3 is CASSLSSGKNYEQYF. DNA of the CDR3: TGTGCCAGCAGCTTGTCGAGCGGGAAGAACTACGAGCAGTACTTC.

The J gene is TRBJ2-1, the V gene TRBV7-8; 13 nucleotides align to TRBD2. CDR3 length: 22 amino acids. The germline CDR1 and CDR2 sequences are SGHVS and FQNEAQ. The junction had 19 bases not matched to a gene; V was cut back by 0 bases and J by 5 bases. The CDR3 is CASSLATGTSGMVGALHNEQFF. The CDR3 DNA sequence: TGTGCCAGCAGCTTAGCCACCGGGACTAGCGGGATGGTTGGCGCTTTGCACAATGAGCAGTTCTTC.

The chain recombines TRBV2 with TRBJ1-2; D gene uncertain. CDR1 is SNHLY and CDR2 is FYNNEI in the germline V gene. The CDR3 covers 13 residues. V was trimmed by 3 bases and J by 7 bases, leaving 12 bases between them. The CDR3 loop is CASSDSTLGGYTF. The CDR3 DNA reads TGTGCCAGCAGTGATTCGACTCTGGGTGGCTACACCTTC.

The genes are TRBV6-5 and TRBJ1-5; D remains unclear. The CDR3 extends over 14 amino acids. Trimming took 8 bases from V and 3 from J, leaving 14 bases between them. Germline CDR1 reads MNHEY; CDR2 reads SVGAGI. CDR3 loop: CASRRLDVNQPQHF. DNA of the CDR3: TGTGCCAGCCGACGGTTGGACGTCAATCAGCCCCAGCATTTT.

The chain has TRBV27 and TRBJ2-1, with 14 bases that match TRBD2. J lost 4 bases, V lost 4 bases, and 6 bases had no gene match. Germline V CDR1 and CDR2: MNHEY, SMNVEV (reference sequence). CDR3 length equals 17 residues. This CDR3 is CASSSRGLAGVYNEQFF. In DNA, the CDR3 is TGTGCCAGCAGTTCTCGGGGACTAGCGGGAGTATACAATGAGCAGTTCTTC.

The CDR3 nucleotides are TGTGCCAGCAGCTACATATCAGAGACCCAGTACTTC. This gives the protein CASSYISETQYF. The J gene is TRBJ2-5, the V gene TRBV7-9; D unresolved. CDR3 size: 12 residues. Trimming removed 4 bases from V and 4 bases from J, with 7 bases in between. Germline V lookup: CDR1 SEHNR, CDR2 FQNEAQ (reference sequence).

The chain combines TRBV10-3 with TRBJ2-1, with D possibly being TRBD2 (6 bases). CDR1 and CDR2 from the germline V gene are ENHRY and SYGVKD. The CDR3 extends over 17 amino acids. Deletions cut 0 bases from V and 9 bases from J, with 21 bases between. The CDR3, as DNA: TGTGCCATCAGTGAGTCCATGGCTAGCGCAAAGCAAGGTGAGCAGTTCTTC. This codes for CAISESMASAKQGEQFF.

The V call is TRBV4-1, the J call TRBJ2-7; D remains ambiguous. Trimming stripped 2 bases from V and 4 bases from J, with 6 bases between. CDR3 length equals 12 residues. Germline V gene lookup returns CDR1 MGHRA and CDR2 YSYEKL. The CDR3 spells CASSQFDYEQYF. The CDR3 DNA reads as TGCGCCAGCAGCCAATTCGATTACGAGCAGTACTTC.

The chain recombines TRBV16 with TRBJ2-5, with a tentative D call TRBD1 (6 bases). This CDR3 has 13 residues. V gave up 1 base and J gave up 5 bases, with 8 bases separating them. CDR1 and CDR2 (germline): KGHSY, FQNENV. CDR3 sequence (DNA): TGTGCCAGCAGCCAATACAGGGCGGAGACCCAGTACTTC. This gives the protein CASSQYRAETQYF. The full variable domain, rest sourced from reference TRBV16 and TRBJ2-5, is GEEVAQTPKHLVRGEGQKAKLYCAPIKGHSYVFWYQQVLKNEFKFLISFQNENVFDETGMPKERFSAKCLPNSPCSLEIQATKLEDSAVYFCASSQYRAETQYFGPGTRLLVL.